These 24 T cell receptor beta chains originate from one sample sequenced in a study of T cells in Graves' hyperthyroidism and ophthalmopathy. Using RNA transcripts as the source, TCR beta CDR3 regions were amplified. First-round RT-PCR targeting the TCR CDR3 was performed with the HTBI primer set. TCRdb passed the multiplex PCR reads through MiXCR, listing each CDR3 protein once. The table records around 350,000 distinct CDR3 sequences, about 15% of them present only once. Sequencing input: blood. The receptors derive from a woman younger than 30 with Graves' hyperthyroidism that later progressed to Graves' ophthalmopathy.

This clonotype has a handful of counts. The chain links TRBV9 to TRBJ2-3; D ambiguous. Trimming cost V 3 bases and J 1 base, with 9 bases left between them. Germline CDR1 and CDR2: SGDLS and YYNGEE. The CDR3 covers 14 residues. CDR3 bases: TGTGCCAGCAGCGGGGCCTACGGCACAGATACGCAGTATTTT. Protein: CASSGAYGTDTQYF. Together with reference TRBV9 and TRBJ2-3, the CDR3 gives the full variable domain: DSGVTQTPKHLITATGQRVTLRCSPRSGDLSVYWYQQSLDQGLQFLIQYYNGEERAKGNILERFSAQQFPDLHSELNLSSLELGDSALYFCASSGAYGTDTQYFGPGTRLTVL.

This clonotype was seen many times. This sequence joins TRBV15 and TRBJ2-5; 7 positions agree with TRBD2. Germline V gene lookup returns CDR1 LNHNV and CDR2 YYDKDF (reference sequence). V shed 5 bases and J 5 bases; nucleotides not matched to a gene: 8. CDR3 length equals 14 residues. CDR3 DNA: TGTGCCACCAGCGGGGAGGGCGGCAGGGAGACCCAGTACTTC. It specifies CATSGEGGRETQYF. The full variable domain, with the rest looked up from reference TRBV15 and TRBJ2-5, is DAMVIQNPRYQVTQFGKPVTLSCSQTLNHNVMYWYQQKSSQAPKLLFHYYDKDFNNEADTPDNFQSRRPNTSFCFLDIRSPGLGDTAMYLCATSGEGGRETQYFGPGTRLLVL.

The sample holds many counts of this clonotype. This sequence joins TRBV30 and TRBJ1-2, with 9 bases aligning to TRBD1. V was pared by 4 bases and J by 8 bases, with 11 bases of the junction left unmatched. The germline gives CDR1 GTSNPN, CDR2 SVGIG (reference sequence). This CDR3 region has 14 residues. The CDR3 DNA reads as TGTGCCTGGACCATCACCCGGACAGGGGCCGGCTACACCTTC. Its protein product is CAWTITRTGAGYTF.

In this sample, this clonotype turned up a few times. The V gene is TRBV9, the J gene TRBJ2-5; 7 bases align to TRBD2. Germline CDR1 is SGDLS and CDR2 is YYNGEE. The CDR3 has 14 residues. J gave up 2 bases and V 4 bases, and 5 bases lay outside the gene matches. The CDR3 spells CASSKMGGQETQYF. CDR3 DNA: TGTGCCAGCAGCAAAATGGGGGGGCAAGAGACCCAGTACTTC.

This clonotype has just a few counts. The chain carries TRBV18 and TRBJ2-2, with TRBD2 identical over 14 bases. CDR1 is KGHSH and CDR2 is LQKENI in the germline V gene. CDR3 length: 18 residues. V dropped 0 bases and J dropped 4; count of bases not matched to a gene: 4. In DNA form, the CDR3 reads TGTGCCAGCTCACCACCGGGACTAGCGGGAGCCGGCACCGGGGAGCTGTTTTTT. Residues: CASSPPGLAGAGTGELFF.

This clonotype has a handful of counts. The chain joins TRBV2 to TRBJ2-1; D remains ambiguous. Germline assignment: CDR1 SNHLY and CDR2 FYNNEI. Trimming stripped 2 bases from V and 7 bases from J, with 12 bases between. The CDR3 contains 14 residues. The CDR3 DNA is TGTGCCAGCAGTGAACTAGGCTCTCGGAATGAGCAGTTCTTC. This sequence encodes CASSELGSRNEQFF.

This chain joins TRBV20-1 and TRBJ2-6; D is uncertain. The ends were cut back, 3 bases at V and 0 bases at J, with 6 bases in the middle. Germline V CDR1 and CDR2: DFQATT, SNEGSKA (reference sequence). The CDR3 covers 14 residues. The CDR3 loop is CSASPSSGANVLTF. CDR3 nucleotide sequence: TGCAGTGCTAGTCCGTCCTCTGGGGCCAACGTCCTGACTTTC.

Details on this clonotype: A read error may account for a junction end that differs from germline. The V call is TRBV2, the J call TRBJ2-2; D ambiguous. The CDR3 runs 14 residues. Germline V gene lookup returns CDR1 SNHLY and CDR2 FYNNEI. The CDR3, as DNA: TGTGCCAGCAAGGCGAGCGCGAACATCGGGGAGCTGTTTTTT. Its translation: CASKASANIGELFF.

This clonotype was detected ten times or more. V gene TRBV20-1 combines with J gene TRBJ1-4, with D uncertain. The V gene's germline CDR1 is DFQATT and CDR2 SNEGSKA (reference sequence). Trimming cost V 2 bases and J 12 bases, with 10 bases left between them. CDR3 size: 11 residues. The CDR3 region is CSARTPWELFF. CDR3 in DNA: TGCAGTGCTAGAACCCCCTGGGAACTGTTTTTT.

This clonotype was recorded a few times. The chain has TRBV4-1 and TRBJ1-2; 7 bases match TRBD1. This CDR3 has 19 residues. The V gene's germline CDR1 is MGHRA and CDR2 YSYEKL. With V trimmed by 3 bases and J by 5 bases, 21 bases remained unmatched. The CDR3, as DNA: TGCGCCAGCAGCCACCCCCGGGGGTACAGGGGAAGGACGAGATATGGCTACACCTTC. It codes for CASSHPRGYRGRTRYGYTF.

In its sample, this clonotype was seen many times. The chain recombines TRBV27 with TRBJ1-4; 7 positions match TRBD1. Germline loops: CDR1 MNHEY, CDR2 SMNVEV (reference sequence). V trimming: 2 bases; J trimming: 8 bases; junction bases outside the gene matches: 2. The CDR3 contains 13 residues. The CDR3 DNA follows: TGTGCCAGCAGTTTAATGGGACAGGAAAAACTGTTTTTT. This gives the protein CASSLMGQEKLFF. Looking up the rest from reference TRBV27 and TRBJ1-4 gives the full variable domain: EAQVTQNPRYLITVTGKKLTVTCSQNMNHEYMSWYRQDPGLGLRQIYYSMNVEVTDKGDVPEGYKVSRKEKRNFPLILESPSPNQTSLYFCASSLMGQEKLFFGSGTQLSVL.

This clonotype was observed at least ten times. The chain carries TRBV5-1 and TRBJ2-1; TRBD1 aligns across 9 bases. J was trimmed by 3 bases and V by 0 bases; bases with no gene match: 4. This CDR3 spans 16 amino acids. CDR1 and CDR2 (germline): SGHRS, YFSETQ. The CDR3 coding sequence is TGCGCCAGCAGCTTGGAGGCGGGACAGGGCTACAATGAGCAGTTCTTC. Protein product: CASSLEAGQGYNEQFF. The full variable domain, completed using reference TRBV5-1 and TRBJ2-1, is KAGVTQTPRYLIKTRGQQVTLSCSPISGHRSVSWYQQTPGQGLQFLFEYFSETQRNKGNFPGRFSGRQFSNSRSEMNVSTLELGDSALYLCASSLEAGQGYNEQFFGPGTRLTVL.

This clonotype was detected only a few times. The chain links TRBV5-1 to TRBJ1-2; D is unclear. V was cut by 0 bases and J by 0 bases, with 9 bases left in between. Germline lookup yields CDR1 SGHRS and CDR2 YFSETQ. CDR3 length equals 15 residues. The CDR3 sequence is CASSLALAANYGYTF. The CDR3 region has the DNA TGCGCCAGCAGCTTGGCTCTTGCGGCTAACTATGGCTACACCTTC.

The chain combines TRBV27 with TRBJ1-5, with 9 bases lining up with TRBD1. Unmatched junction bases numbered 11, after V lost 6 bases and J lost 2 bases. The CDR3 is 17 amino acids. Per germline, CDR1 MNHEY and CDR2 SMNVEV (reference sequence). The DNA for the CDR3 is TGTGCCAGCAGGCCGGGACAGGGAGAGGGAGGCAATCAGCCCCAGCATTTT. It encodes CASRPGQGEGGNQPQHF.

This clonotype was observed at least ten times. The CDR3 DNA sequence: TGTGCCAGCAGACAGGGACGGGAGACCCAGTACTTC. Encoded protein: CASRQGRETQYF. The chain combines TRBV2 with TRBJ2-5, with TRBD1 as a possible D gene (6 bases). CDR1 SNHLY and CDR2 FYNNEI come from the germline V gene. CDR3 length equals 12 residues. With 6 bases removed from V and 5 bases from J, the gap between germline ends came to 10 bases.

This clonotype was counted many times. V usage is TRBV6-1 and J usage is TRBJ2-1; 10 positions match TRBD1. Trimming took 5 bases from V and 7 from J; bases not matched to a gene: 8. CDR3 size: 15 residues. Germline V gene lookup returns CDR1 MNHNS and CDR2 SASEGT. CDR3 residues: CASSLGTGAGNEQFF. CDR3 sequence (DNA): TGTGCCAGCAGTTTAGGGACAGGGGCTGGGAATGAGCAGTTCTTC.

This clonotype was recorded at least ten times. The V and J genes are TRBV6-1 and TRBJ2-1; weak D call: TRBD1 (6 bases). This CDR3 comprises 16 residues. The germline V gene encodes CDR1 MNHNS and CDR2 SASEGT. Trimming removed 1 base from V and 3 bases from J, with 13 bases in between. The CDR3 DNA reads as TGTGCCAGCAGTGAAGTCGGGACAATGAACTACAATGAGCAGTTCTTC. Amino acids: CASSEVGTMNYNEQFF.

This clonotype came up a few times. The V call is TRBV7-2, the J call TRBJ2-5; perhaps D is TRBD1 or TRBD2 (6 bases each). Germline CDR1 and CDR2: SGHTA and FQGNSA. CDR3 size: 15 residues. V lost 2 bases, J lost 4 bases, and 14 bases lay in between. CDR3 residues: CASSLWGAMGETQYF. The DNA of the CDR3 is TGTGCCAGCAGCTTATGGGGGGCGATGGGAGAGACCCAGTACTTC. The full variable domain, completed using reference TRBV7-2 and TRBJ2-5, is GAGVSQSPSNKVTEKGKDVELRCDPISGHTALYWYRQSLGQGLEFLIYFQGNSAPDKSGLPSDRFSAERTGGSVSTLTIQRTQQEDSAVYLCASSLWGAMGETQYFGPGTRLLVL.

This clonotype turned up a few times. Just one base apart from a much larger clone, this may be a read error. The V call is TRBV2, the J call TRBJ2-1; 7 bases map to TRBD2. CDR3 length equals 15 residues. The germline CDR1 and CDR2 sequences are SNHLY and FYNNEI. The DNA of the CDR3 is TGTGCCAGCAGTGAAGATCTAGCGGCCCTTAATGAGCGGTTCTTC. It encodes CASSEDLAALNERFF.

This chain links TRBV12-3 or TRBV12-4 with TRBJ1-2, with D possibly matching TRBD1 (5 bases). V lost 4 bases to trimming and J lost 0 bases, with 12 bases between them. The CDR3 runs to 15 residues. Here the CDR3 reads CASSSAGYTNYGYTF. CDR3 bases: TGTGCCAGCAGTTCTGCAGGGTACACTAACTATGGCTACACCTTC.

This clonotype occurred many times. This sequence joins TRBV6-2 or TRBV6-3 and TRBJ1-5, with a tentative D call TRBD1 (6 bases). Germline-derived CDR1 and CDR2 are MNHEY and SVGEGT. The V and J ends lost 4 bases and 7 bases respectively, with 14 bases between them. This CDR3 region has 14 residues. CDR3 sequence: CASSSAVQGQPQHF. The DNA for the CDR3 is TGTGCCAGCAGTTCGGCCGTACAGGGACAGCCCCAGCATTTT.

This clonotype showed up many times. The V call is TRBV28, the J call TRBJ2-7; no clear D gene. Germline CDR1 reads MDHEN; CDR2 reads SYDVKM. The length of the CDR3 is 14 residues. Trimming shortened V by 3 bases and J by 5 bases, and 14 bases separated the two germline ends. CDR3 DNA sequence: TGTGCCAGCAGTTTTTTGGGCGGAACCAACGAGCAGTACTTC. It translates to CASSFLGGTNEQYF.

About this clonotype itself: Being one base from a much bigger clone, this may be a read error. Without the conserved terminal phenylalanine or tryptophan, this CDR3 likely stems from a read error. V is TRBV28 and J is TRBJ2-1, with 8 bases matching TRBD1. The CDR3 extends over 15 amino acids. V shed 7 bases and J 3 bases; nucleotides not matched to a gene: 8. Per germline, CDR1 MDHEN and CDR2 SYDVKM. CDR3 bases: TGTGCCAGCACGAGGGGACAGGCCATCTACAATGAGCAGTTCCTC. Protein sequence: CASTRGQAIYNEQFL.

The chain recombines TRBV2 with TRBJ2-1; possibly TRBD1 or TRBD2 for D (5 bases each). V dropped 5 bases and J dropped 5 bases, with 13 bases sitting between them. The germline V gene encodes CDR1 SNHLY and CDR2 FYNNEI. The CDR3 consists of 14 residues. CDR3 amino acids: CASSSGEGNNEQFF. CDR3 in DNA: TGTGCCAGCAGTTCAGGTGAGGGGAACAATGAGCAGTTCTTC.